The rows below give T cell receptor beta chains drawn from one sample of a study of early T cells in non-severe SARS-CoV-2 infection. TCRdb used MiXCR to reprocess the 5' RACE reads, holding one entry per CDR3 protein. The sample includes under 40,000 distinct CDR3 sequences, about 5.8% of them seen just once. Sequenced material: whole blood. The receptors shown here come from an adult who was a healthcare worker with PCR-confirmed SARS-CoV-2 infection or an uninfected control (not recorded which). Both conserved end residues are part of each CDR3. A D gene is named only where the DNA matches it firmly. Expanded clones are given a class, and other clones once, few, many or no size at all.

clone size,V gene,J gene,D gene,CDR3 DNA,CDR3 protein
few,TRBV29-1,TRBJ2-3,NA,TGCAGCGTTGTAGGGAATACGCAGTATTTT,CSVVGNTQYF
NA,TRBV9,TRBJ2-5,NA,TGTGCCAGCAGCAGATCGAGCCAAGAGACCCAGTACTTC,CASSRSSQETQYF
many,TRBV29-1,TRBJ2-7,NA,TGCAGCGTGGTTCGGGGCTACGAGCAGTACTTC,CSVVRGYEQYF
few,TRBV30,TRBJ2-7,NA,TGTGCCTGGAGTATGAACCGGGGCCTCGAGCAGTACTTC,CAWSMNRGLEQYF
many,TRBV5-4,TRBJ2-5,NA,TGTGCCAGCGGGGGACAAGAGACCCAGTACTTC,CASGGQETQYF
many,TRBV3-1,TRBJ2-5,TRBD1,TGTGCCAGCAGCCAACCCGACAGGGGTCGAGAGACCCAGTACTTC,CASSQPDRGRETQYF
NA,TRBV28,TRBJ2-3,NA,TGTGCCAGCAGTTTCCCGTCTAGCGTTGCAGATACGCAGTATTTT,CASSFPSSVADTQYF
NA,TRBV10-3,TRBJ1-4,NA,TGTGCCATCGGGACGGTGGAAAAACTGTTTTTT,CAIGTVEKLFF
NA,TRBV10-3,TRBJ2-1,TRBD2,TGTGCCATCAGCGCGGGAGTTCGGGACAATGAGCAGTTCTTC,CAISAGVRDNEQFF
NA,TRBV19,TRBJ2-1,TRBD2,TGTGCCAGAGGGGGCATAGCAACTAGCGGGAGTAATGAGCAGTTCTTC,CARGGIATSGSNEQFF
medium-sized,TRBV20-1,TRBJ1-4,TRBD1,TGCAGTGCCACGGACAGGGGTGGTGAAAAACTGTTTTTT,CSATDRGGEKLFF
NA,TRBV13,TRBJ2-1,NA,TGTGCCAGCAGCTTAAACGAGGAGGCCTACAATGAGCAGTTCTTC,CASSLNEEAYNEQFF
many,TRBV29-1,TRBJ2-7,NA,TGCAGCGTTGAAACGGGGAGAGGACGGGAGCAGTACTTC,CSVETGRGREQYF
many,TRBV5-6,TRBJ1-5,NA,TGTGCCAGCAGCTTGGGCAGGATTAGTAGTCAGCCCCAGCATTTT,CASSLGRISSQPQHF
few,TRBV5-4,TRBJ2-5,NA,TGTGCCAGCAGCCCAGCTAACGGGAGAGGAGAGACCCAGTACTTC,CASSPANGRGETQYF
few,TRBV29-1,TRBJ2-1,NA,TGCAGCGTTTTAACCGGGACTCGAGGCTCCTACAATGAGCAGTTCTTC,CSVLTGTRGSYNEQFF
NA,TRBV9,TRBJ2-3,NA,TGTGCCAGCAGCCACAGCTGGGGGCGCGCAGATACGCAGTATTTT,CASSHSWGRADTQYF
many,TRBV12-3/TRBV12-4,TRBJ2-3,NA,TGTGCCAGCAGTCCCGACGGGGATACGCAGTATTTT,CASSPDGDTQYF
many,TRBV6-5,TRBJ2-3,NA,TGTGCCAGCAGTTACGGGCCGGGGACAGATACGCAGTATTTT,CASSYGPGTDTQYF
few,TRBV29-1,TRBJ2-7,TRBD1,TGCAGCGCACGGACAGGGCGCGAGCAGTACTTC,CSARTGREQYF
many,TRBV4-3,TRBJ1-2,NA,TGCGCCAGCAGCCAAGATAGGTTCGGCCAACAAAATGGCTACACCTTC,CASSQDRFGQQNGYTF
many,TRBV24-1,TRBJ2-1,TRBD2,TGTGCCACCAGGGCTAGCGGGAGGGGGTACAATGAGCAGTTCTTC,CATRASGRGYNEQFF
many,TRBV4-1,TRBJ2-1,TRBD2,TGCGCCAGCAGCCAAGCAAGGGGACCGGGACTAGCTCTAAAGGCGGGTGAGCAGTTCTTC,CASSQARGPGLALKAGEQFF
many,TRBV5-1,TRBJ1-6,TRBD1,TGCGCCAGCAGCTCGCGGACAGGGGAGACACCCCTCCACTTT,CASSSRTGETPLHF
many,TRBV20-1,TRBJ1-4,TRBD1,TGCAGTGCCCCGGGACAGCCTAATGAAAAACTGTTTTTT,CSAPGQPNEKLFF
NA,TRBV19,TRBJ2-7,NA,TGTGCCAGTAGTCCTAAGCGGGAGCAGTACTTC,CASSPKREQYF
many,TRBV12-3/TRBV12-4,TRBJ2-5,NA,TGTGCCAGCAGTTTAGGGGTCTCGAAGACCCAGTACTTC,CASSLGVSKTQYF
few,TRBV23-1,TRBJ2-1,NA,TGCGCCAGCAGTCAACGACTAGAGGAGGGCAATGAGCAGTTCTTC,CASSQRLEEGNEQFF
few,TRBV5-6,TRBJ2-1,NA,TGTGCCAGCCGCCTCCGACCGGGAAATGAGCAGTTCTTC,CASRLRPGNEQFF
few,TRBV9,TRBJ2-2,TRBD1,TGTGCCAGCAGCTCGACAGGGCAGAACACCGGGGAGCTGTTTTTT,CASSSTGQNTGELFF
NA,TRBV6-2/TRBV6-3,TRBJ2-7,NA,TGTGCCAGCAGTTATCCGCCTACAAACTACGAGCAGTACTTC,CASSYPPTNYEQYF
NA,TRBV10-2,TRBJ2-7,NA,TGCGCCACCACCATTCCCGGAGCCTACGAGCAGTACTTC,CATTIPGAYEQYF
many,TRBV15,TRBJ1-1,NA,TGTGCCACCAGCAGAGGAATCGGGGGGGTCGACACTGAAGCTTTCTTT,CATSRGIGGVDTEAFF
NA,TRBV7-2,TRBJ2-3,NA,TGTGCCAGCAGCTTTGGTGGGCGAAGAGATACGCAGTATTTT,CASSFGGRRDTQYF
few,TRBV30,TRBJ2-7,NA,TGTGCCTGGAGTATTACAGGGGGGGGATACGAGCAGTACTTC,CAWSITGGGYEQYF
NA,TRBV28,TRBJ2-1,NA,TGTGCCAGCAGTTTTCGCCTCAATGAGCAGTTCTTC,CASSFRLNEQFF
many,TRBV20-1,TRBJ2-7,TRBD1,TGCAGTGCTAGGGCCGGGACAGGGATTTACGAGCAGTACTTC,CSARAGTGIYEQYF
many,TRBV27,TRBJ2-3,NA,TGTGCCAGCAGTCCTATCGGGGACTCCACAGATACGCAGTATTTT,CASSPIGDSTDTQYF